This T cell receptor (beta chain) was captured by sequencing in a study of vaccination effects on CD4 cells after COVID-19. Concerning this clone: What it binds is unknown.

Repertoires were generated with immunoSEQ multiplex PCR, while TCRdb's copy carries only in-frame clones and drops some. This sample carries 60,000 to 75,000 clones, roughly 73% of them seen once, and the ten largest clones take more than 5%. The CDR3 is 14 amino acids. The germline V gene has CDR1 SGHRS and CDR2 YFSETQ. Germline trimming cut 0 bases from V and 6 bases from J; bases unmatched to any gene: 3. Viral peptide pool expansion of antigen-specific CD4+ T cells preceded sequencing in the ViraFEST assay. After around 10 days in culture, the CD4+ T cells were isolated. The person had a PCR-confirmed SARS-CoV-2 infection during March to December 2020.

V is TRBV5-1 and J is TRBJ1-2, with 9 nucleotides matching TRBD1. This clonotype was sampled from a human donor who had a prior SARS-CoV-2 infection. This material consisted of CD4+ T cells from PBMCs cultured with HIV peptides, taken before COVID-19 vaccination. As to subset: HIV-1 Nef peptide pool negative control/reference culture. CDR3 DNA sequence: TGCGCCAGCAGCTTGGGGGGGACAGGGAATGGCTACACCTTC. It is translated as CASSLGGTGNGYTF.